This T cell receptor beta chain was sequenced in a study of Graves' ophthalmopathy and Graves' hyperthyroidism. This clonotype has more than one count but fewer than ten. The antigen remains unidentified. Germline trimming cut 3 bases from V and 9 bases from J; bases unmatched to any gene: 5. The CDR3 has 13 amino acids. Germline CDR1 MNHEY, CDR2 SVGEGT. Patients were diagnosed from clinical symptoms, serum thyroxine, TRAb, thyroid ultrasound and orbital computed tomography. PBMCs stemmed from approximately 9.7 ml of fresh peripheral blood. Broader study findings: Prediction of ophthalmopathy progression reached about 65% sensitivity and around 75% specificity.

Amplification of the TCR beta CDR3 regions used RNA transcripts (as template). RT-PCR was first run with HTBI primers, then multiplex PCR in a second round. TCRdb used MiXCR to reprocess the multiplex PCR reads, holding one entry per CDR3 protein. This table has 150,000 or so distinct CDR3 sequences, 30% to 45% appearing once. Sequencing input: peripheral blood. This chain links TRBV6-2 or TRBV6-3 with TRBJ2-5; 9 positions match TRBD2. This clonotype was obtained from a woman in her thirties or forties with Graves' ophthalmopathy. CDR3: CASSYGKREAQYF. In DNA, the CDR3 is TGTGCCAGCAGTTATGGAAAGCGGGAGGCCCAGTACTTC.